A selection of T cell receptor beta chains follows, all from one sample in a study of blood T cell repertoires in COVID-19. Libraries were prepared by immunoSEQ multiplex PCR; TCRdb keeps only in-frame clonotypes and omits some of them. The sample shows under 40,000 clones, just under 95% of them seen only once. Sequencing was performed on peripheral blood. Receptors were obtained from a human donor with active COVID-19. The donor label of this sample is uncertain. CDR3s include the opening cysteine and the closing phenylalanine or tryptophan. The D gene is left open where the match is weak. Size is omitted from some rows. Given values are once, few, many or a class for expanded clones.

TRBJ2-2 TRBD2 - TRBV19 CASSILAGANTGELFF TGTGCCAGTAGTATCTTAGCGGGGGCGAACACCGGGGAGCTGTTTTTT
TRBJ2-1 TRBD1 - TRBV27 CASGQGSYNEQFF TGTGCCAGCGGACAGGGGTCCTACAATGAGCAGTTCTTC
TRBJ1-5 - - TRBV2 CASLYSSGNQPQHF TGTGCCAGCTTATATAGCAGCGGTAATCAGCCCCAGCATTTT
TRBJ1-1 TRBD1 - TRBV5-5 CASHPGQGRNTEAFF TGTGCCAGCCATCCGGGACAGGGGCGTAACACTGAAGCTTTCTTT
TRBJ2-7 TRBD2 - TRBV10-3 CASRGDYEQYF TGTGCAAGCCGGGGGGACTACGAGCAGTACTTC
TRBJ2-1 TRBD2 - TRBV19 CASSIARLAVYNEQFF TGTGCCAGTAGTATAGCCAGGCTAGCGGTCTACAATGAGCAGTTCTTC
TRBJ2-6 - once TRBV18 CASSRSREPGANVLTF TGTGCCAGCTCACGCTCCCGCGAGCCTGGGGCCAACGTCCTGACTTTC
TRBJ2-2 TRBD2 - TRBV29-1 CSVRTSGSGELFF TGCAGCGTTCGGACTAGCGGGAGTGGGGAGCTGTTTTTT
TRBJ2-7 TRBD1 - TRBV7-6 CASSLAPRTGRTYEQYF TGTGCCAGCAGCTTAGCGCCCCGGACAGGGCGAACCTACGAGCAGTACTTC
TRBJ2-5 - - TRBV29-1 CSAVQGTQYF TGCAGCGCCGTCCAGGGGACCCAGTACTTC
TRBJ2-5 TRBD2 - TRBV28 CASSLGGAGAWETQYF TGTGCCAGCAGTTTAGGCGGAGCGGGAGCTTGGGAGACCCAGTACTTC
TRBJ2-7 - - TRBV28 CASTTGYEQYF TGTGCCAGCACAACGGGGTACGAGCAGTACTTC
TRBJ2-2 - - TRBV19 CASSISAGELFF TGTGCCAGTAGTATTTCGGCCGGGGAGCTGTTTTTT